This is a list of T cell receptor beta chains from one sample in a study of blood T cell repertoires in COVID-19. The repertoire was sequenced with immunoSEQ multiplex PCR; TCRdb's copy has only in-frame clones and lacks some. This sample has 110,000 or so clones; 83% occur once, and the top ten carry about 20%. Sample: peripheral blood. Source of these receptors: a woman in her sixties or seventies with acute or convalescent COVID-19. Each CDR3 is given with its conserved first and last residue. D genes are given only for firm matches.

j_gene,d_gene,v_gene,CDR3aa
TRBJ2-2,NA,TRBV5-1,CASRGPSPGAGELFF
TRBJ2-5,TRBD2,TRBV5-1,CASSFKAGGQETQYF
TRBJ1-6,TRBD1,TRBV3-1/TRBV3-2,CASSQTDRVNSPLHF
TRBJ2-1,TRBD2,TRBV10-1,CASGDGASGMVHEQFF
TRBJ1-5,TRBD1,TRBV19,CASSPDRNGYSNQPQHF
TRBJ1-3,NA,TRBV3-1/TRBV3-2,CASSLSWAGQGNTIYF
TRBJ1-1,NA,TRBV24-1,CARQTRPDTEAFF
TRBJ2-7,NA,TRBV6-5,CASRAGPNEQYF
TRBJ2-1,TRBD1,TRBV28,CASRDRGRENEQFF
TRBJ1-1,NA,TRBV30,CAWRRGRVNTEAFF
TRBJ1-5,NA,TRBV30,CAWSVHVAIQPQHF
TRBJ2-2,TRBD1,TRBV28,CASSLTGAGLTGELFF
TRBJ2-2,TRBD2,TRBV5-1,CASSLTGLDGGELFF
TRBJ1-2,NA,TRBV21-1,CASSKGGDRGLYGYTF
TRBJ1-3,TRBD1,TRBV18,CASSPSGQGASIIYF